This TCR beta chain was captured in a study of CD8+ T cells in alopecia areata. CDR1 is SGHRS, CDR2 YFSETQ, per germline. CDR3 length equals 14 residues. The V gene lost 4 bases and the J gene lost 4 bases, with 14 bases spanning the gap. The sample holds one count of this clone. cDNA prepared by RNA extraction and subsequent reverse transcription served as the template for sequencing. Profiling relied on immunoSEQ multiplex PCR, and the TCRdb table lists in-frame clones only, not all of them. The sample consists of about 260,000 clones, around 64% of them appearing once. Treatment: oral pan-JAK inhibitor, 5-10 mg twice daily. Lesional scalp tissue (obtained by punch biopsy) and peripheral blood were collected from alopecia areata patients.

The sequences come from CD4+ T cells sorted from blood, collected between weeks 51 and 54, from a patient treated with tofacitinib. This sequence originates from a human donor with alopecia areata. This chain connects TRBV5-1 to TRBJ1-2; no clear D gene. The CDR3 DNA reads TGCGCCAGCAGCCCAATTATCCGAGGCTATGGCTACACCTTC. Its translation: CASSPIIRGYGYTF. Full variable domain (outside the CDR3, taken from reference TRBV5-1 and TRBJ1-2): KAGVTQTPRYLIKTRGQQVTLSCSPISGHRSVSWYQQTPGQGLQFLFEYFSETQRNKGNFPGRFSGRQFSNSRSEMNVSTLELGDSALYLCASSPIIRGYGYTFGSGTRLTVV.